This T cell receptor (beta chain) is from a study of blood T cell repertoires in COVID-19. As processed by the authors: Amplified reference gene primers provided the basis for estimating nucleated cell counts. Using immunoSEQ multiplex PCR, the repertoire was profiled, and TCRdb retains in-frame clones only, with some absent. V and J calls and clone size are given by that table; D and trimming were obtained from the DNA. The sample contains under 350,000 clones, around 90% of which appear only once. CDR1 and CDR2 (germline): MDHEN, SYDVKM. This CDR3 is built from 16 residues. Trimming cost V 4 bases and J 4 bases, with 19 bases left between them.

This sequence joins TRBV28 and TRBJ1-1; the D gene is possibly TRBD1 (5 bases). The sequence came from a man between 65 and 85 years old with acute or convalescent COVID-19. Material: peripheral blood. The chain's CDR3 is CASSSPFAGGFTEAFF. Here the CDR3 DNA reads TGTGCCAGCAGTTCCCCGTTTGCGGGGGGGTTCACTGAAGCTTTCTTT.